This T cell receptor beta chain was identified in a study of blood T cell repertoires in COVID-19. Study-wide context: The United States, Italy and Spain supplied acute and convalescent COVID-19 samples.

The repertoire was sequenced with immunoSEQ multiplex PCR; TCRdb's copy has only in-frame clones and lacks some. The sample lists approximately 160,000 clones; roughly 88% were seen once. The CDR3 sequence is 14 residues long. Germline V lookup: CDR1 SGHDT, CDR2 YYEEEE. The germline V and J ends were trimmed by 1 base and 0 bases, with 8 bases remaining between them. The source material was peripheral blood. The clonotype was recovered from a man aged 60 to 75 who had recovered from COVID-19. The V call is TRBV5-6, the J call TRBJ2-7; D remains unclear. In DNA, the CDR3 is TGTGCCAGCAGCTTGTTAATCTCCTCCTACGAGCAGTACTTC. Translated, it gives CASSLLISSYEQYF.